This TCR beta chain was profiled in a study of response to subunit inactivated influenza vaccine. Study observations and caveats: T cells newly recruited by each seasonal influenza vaccination are few, the authors suggested.

On this clonotype: Its antigen remains unidentified.

MiXCR was run by TCRdb on the RT-PCR reads, yielding one entry per CDR3 protein. The sample contains hundreds of thousands of distinct CDR3 sequences, 7.6% of which appear only once. V lost 5 bases, J lost 0 bases, and 5 bases lay in between. This CDR3 comprises 14 residues. The chain couples TRBV12-3 or TRBV12-4 to TRBJ1-6; unclear D gene. This specimen was PBMCs from blood, taken roughly 24 months after vaccination. The clonotype was recovered from a man in his fifties or sixties who received an inactivated influenza vaccine. The CDR3 region has the DNA TGTGCCAGCAGTGAGAGCTCCTATAATTCACCCCTCCACTTT. Protein product: CASSESSYNSPLHF.